The rows below give T cell receptor beta chains drawn from one sample of a study of cytomegalovirus exposure and HLA in healthy donors. Profiling relied on immunoSEQ multiplex PCR, and the TCRdb table lists in-frame clones only, not all of them. The data contain 160,000 or so clones, approximately 82% of them singletons. The specimen sequenced was PBMCs. All receptors come from a male donor in good health and CMV-seronegative. Each CDR3 is given with its conserved first and last residue. The D gene is left open where the match is weak. Some rows mark clone size as missing; the rest say once, few, many or name a class of expanded clone.

j_call clone_size v_call d_call cdr3_aa cdr3_nt
TRBJ2-2 NA TRBV27 NA CASCSNQGPSGELFF TGTGCCAGCTGCTCCAATCAGGGTCCGAGCGGGGAGCTGTTTTTT
TRBJ2-5 once TRBV6-1 NA CASSEYRRETQYF TGTGCCAGCAGTGAATACAGAAGAGAGACCCAGTACTTC
TRBJ1-1 NA TRBV15 NA CATSRVGGTEAFF TGTGCCACCAGCAGAGTTGGCGGCACTGAAGCTTTCTTT
TRBJ1-4 NA TRBV5-8 NA CASSSGKTHSNEKLFF TGTGCCAGCAGCTCCGGGAAGACCCATTCTAATGAAAAACTGTTTTTT
TRBJ1-1 NA TRBV9 NA CASSVVGEGTEAFF TGTGCCAGCAGCGTAGTTGGGGAGGGCACTGAAGCTTTCTTT
TRBJ2-7 NA TRBV6-5 NA CASSYSRGYEQYF TGTGCCAGCAGTTACTCCAGGGGCTACGAGCAGTACTTC
TRBJ1-1 few TRBV6-1 NA CASSVSQMNTEAFF TGTGCCAGCAGTGTGTCCCAGATGAACACTGAAGCTTTCTTT
TRBJ1-1 NA TRBV20-1 NA CSVGRLEAFF TGCAGTGTTGGCAGGCTGGAAGCTTTCTTT
TRBJ2-6 NA TRBV2 NA CASSLPGFGSGANVLTF TGTGCCAGCAGTCTCCCGGGGTTTGGCTCTGGGGCCAACGTCCTGACTTTC
TRBJ2-7 NA TRBV29-1 TRBD2 CSVVRAGGPPREQYF TGCAGCGTTGTAAGGGCGGGAGGGCCCCCTAGGGAGCAGTACTTC
TRBJ2-5 NA TRBV13 TRBD1 CASSAPGQATGEQYF TGTGCCAGCAGCGCACCGGGACAGGCAACGGGGGAGCAGTACTTC
TRBJ1-2 NA TRBV4-2 TRBD1 CASSQTGGDYGYTF TGTGCCAGCAGCCAAACAGGGGGGGACTATGGCTACACCTTC
TRBJ1-3 NA TRBV9 NA CASSPPGTSSSGNTIYF TGTGCCAGCAGCCCCCCCGGGACTTCGAGCTCTGGAAACACCATATATTTT
TRBJ1-3 once TRBV27 NA CASSRTWGTGNTIYF TGTGCCAGCAGTCGGACATGGGGAACTGGAAACACCATATATTTT
TRBJ2-2 few TRBV7-8 NA CASTLRGSRNTGELFF TGTGCCAGCACCCTAAGGGGGAGTAGGAACACCGGGGAGCTGTTTTTT
TRBJ2-7 once TRBV5-6 TRBD2 CASSLGGGYEQYF TGTGCCAGCAGCTTAGGCGGGGGCTACGAGCAGTACTTC
TRBJ2-7 few TRBV27 NA CASSPPDRPYEQYF TGTGCCAGCAGTCCTCCCGACAGACCCTACGAGCAGTACTTC
TRBJ2-1 NA TRBV4-3 TRBD1 CASSQSQGRGRNEQFF TGCGCCAGCAGCCAGTCACAGGGCAGGGGGAGAAATGAGCAGTTCTTC
TRBJ2-2 NA TRBV18 NA CASSDYQGYTGELFF TGTGCCAGCTCCGACTACCAGGGGTACACCGGGGAGCTGTTTTTT
TRBJ2-3 NA TRBV19 TRBD2 CASSKRDGGADTQYF TGTGCCAGTAGCAAGCGGGACGGAGGAGCAGATACGCAGTATTTT
TRBJ1-5 NA TRBV6-5 NA CASKRGGNSNQPQHF TGTGCCAGCAAGCGGGGGGGGAATAGCAATCAGCCCCAGCATTTT
TRBJ1-5 NA TRBV9 NA CASSVGEGGPQHF TGTGCCAGCAGCGTAGGCGAGGGAGGTCCCCAGCATTTT
TRBJ2-3 NA TRBV9 TRBD2 CASSVATGGPIDTQYF TGTGCCAGCAGCGTCGCCACGGGAGGGCCTATAGATACGCAGTATTTT
TRBJ2-3 NA TRBV30 NA CAWRGFTDTQYF TGTGCCTGGCGCGGATTCACAGATACGCAGTATTTT
TRBJ1-2 NA TRBV5-6 NA CASSFGQPANYGYTF TGTGCCAGCAGCTTCGGACAGCCAGCTAACTATGGCTACACCTTC
TRBJ2-7 few TRBV7-9 NA CASSTYYEQYF TGTGCCAGCAGCACCTACTACGAGCAGTACTTC
TRBJ2-7 NA TRBV7-3 TRBD2 CASSLQLAGGPYEQYF TGTGCCAGCAGCTTACAACTAGCGGGAGGGCCCTACGAGCAGTACTTC
TRBJ2-5 once TRBV4-3 NA CASSQATQYF TGCGCCAGCAGCCAAGCTACCCAGTACTTC
TRBJ2-3 NA TRBV7-2 TRBD2 CASSLVISGITDTQYF TGTGCCAGCAGCTTAGTGATTAGCGGGATCACAGATACGCAGTATTTT
TRBJ1-3 NA TRBV6-5 NA CASSFTGLAGNTIYF TGTGCCAGCAGTTTCACAGGGCTAGCTGGAAACACCATATATTTT
TRBJ2-5 NA TRBV5-1 TRBD1 CASSFGTGGSMETQYF TGCGCCAGCAGCTTTGGGACAGGGGGCTCCATGGAGACCCAGTACTTC
TRBJ2-7 NA TRBV6-1 NA CASSEIRVSYEQYF TGTGCCAGCAGTGAAATCAGGGTCTCCTACGAGCAGTACTTC